The T cell receptor beta chain under discussion was sequenced for a study of cytotoxic CD8 clonotypes in ibrutinib-treated CLL. Study-level background: Recorded responses included approximately 25 partial and 2 complete; following median roughly 70 months, approximately 14 stayed remitted and around 12 progressed.

Libraries were prepared by immunoSEQ multiplex PCR; TCRdb keeps only in-frame clonotypes and omits some of them. The data contain tens of thousands of clones, roughly 49% of them singletons. V was cut by 5 bases and J by 6 bases, with 16 bases left in between. The germline V gene has CDR1 GTSNPN and CDR2 SVGIG (reference sequence). This CDR3 has 13 residues. The chain carries TRBV30 and TRBJ1-1, with D possibly TRBD1 on 6 matching bases. The material was PBMCs, obtained at disease progression, from a patient treated with ibrutinib. The clonotype originates from a human donor with chronic lymphocytic leukemia. The CDR3 coding sequence is TGTGCCTGGGTTAAACAGGGAGCCGCTGAAGCTTTCTTT. This codes for CAWVKQGAAEAFF.